This T cell receptor beta chain was sequenced in a study of Graves' ophthalmopathy and Graves' hyperthyroidism. Researchers took RNA transcripts and amplified TCR beta CDR3 regions from them. A first-round RT-PCR used HTBI primers, followed by a second-round multiplex PCR. TCRdb recomputed calls from the multiplex PCR reads with MiXCR, one row per CDR3 protein. The data hold hundreds of thousands of distinct CDR3 sequences, with around 45% observed a single time. This CDR3 is built from 15 residues. Deletions cut 2 bases from V and 5 bases from J, with 15 bases between. This clonotype has more than one count but fewer than ten.

The V and J genes are TRBV12-3 or TRBV12-4 and TRBJ2-5; D call uncertain. Input material: peripheral blood. The source of this sequence is an adult man with Graves' ophthalmopathy. CDR3 nucleotide sequence: TGTGCCAGCAGTTTATGGGGAATAGGTAACGAGACCCAGTACTTC. This gives the protein CASSLWGIGNETQYF.